This is a list of T cell receptor beta chains from one sample in a study of cytomegalovirus exposure and HLA in healthy donors. Here immunoSEQ multiplex PCR was the method, and the copy in TCRdb shows in-frame clones only, minus some. The table records roughly 150,000 clones, about four fifths of them present only once. Material: PBMCs. These receptors were taken from a male donor in good health and CMV-seropositive. The CDR3 runs from the conserved cysteine through the conserved F or W. D genes are given only for firm matches. A clone size is listed for some rows: how often the clone was seen (once, few, many), or a class if it is expanded.

clone_size	d_call	j_call	v_call	cdr3_aa	cdr3_nt
.	.	TRBJ2-1	TRBV19	CASSVTGSDEQFF	TGTGCCAGTAGTGTCACCGGGAGCGATGAGCAGTTCTTC
.	TRBD1	TRBJ1-2	TRBV5-1	CASSLLVGGDDGYTF	TGCGCCAGCAGCTTGTTAGTAGGGGGCGACGATGGCTACACCTTC
.	TRBD1	TRBJ2-7	TRBV7-2	CASSSSRDSYEQYF	TGTGCCAGCAGCTCCTCTCGGGACAGCTACGAGCAGTACTTC
.	.	TRBJ2-7	TRBV7-9	CSSSLESYEQYF	TGTTCCAGCAGCTTGGAGTCCTACGAGCAGTACTTC
.	TRBD2	TRBJ2-7	TRBV7-2	CASSRGPSGSYEQYF	TGTGCCAGCAGCCGAGGTCCTAGCGGGAGCTACGAGCAGTACTTC
.	.	TRBJ2-6	TRBV5-1	CASSPKVDNSGANGLTF	TGCGCCAGCAGCCCGAAGGTCGATAACTCTGGGGCCAACGGCCTGACTTTC
.	.	TRBJ2-2	TRBV10-2	CASSELKGLGTGELFF	TGCGCCAGCAGTGAGTTGAAGGGGCTGGGCACCGGGGAGCTGTTTTTT
.	TRBD2	TRBJ2-1	TRBV9	CASSTGGTSGVGEQFF	TGTGCCAGCAGCACTGGCGGGACTAGCGGCGTTGGTGAGCAGTTCTTC
.	TRBD2	TRBJ2-7	TRBV5-4	CASSFSGAAAAQYF	TGTGCCAGCAGTTTTAGCGGGGCGGCGGCCGCGCAGTACTTC
.	.	TRBJ2-3	TRBV5-1	CASSGDFRTDTQYF	TGCGCCAGCAGCGGGGACTTCCGCACAGATACGCAGTATTTT
few	TRBD2	TRBJ2-7	TRBV5-1	CASSSRPDLAGGKYEQYF	TGCGCCAGCAGCTCAAGACCCGACCTAGCGGGGGGGAAGTACGAGCAGTACTTC
.	.	TRBJ2-7	TRBV27	CATSGRTTYEQYF	TGTGCCACCTCTGGGAGGACAACCTACGAGCAGTACTTC
.	TRBD1	TRBJ1-3	TRBV9	CASNRDSSGNTIYF	TGTGCCAGCAACCGGGACAGCTCTGGAAACACCATATATTTT
.	.	TRBJ2-7	TRBV10-2	CASRGILDEQYF	TGCGCCAGCCGCGGCATATTGGACGAGCAGTACTTC
.	.	TRBJ1-2	TRBV27	CASSFDRLNYGYTF	TGTGCCAGCAGTTTCGACAGGCTAAACTATGGCTACACCTTC
.	TRBD1	TRBJ1-1	TRBV2	CASSVDRGRNTEAFF	TGTGCCAGCAGTGTTGACAGGGGGCGGAACACTGAAGCTTTCTTT
.	.	TRBJ2-5	TRBV5-4	CASSLKGSQETQYF	TGTGCCAGCAGCTTGAAGGGGTCCCAAGAGACCCAGTACTTC
.	.	TRBJ2-3	TRBV5-3	CARSLGPGHFAQYF	TGTGCCAGAAGCTTGGGGCCGGGTCATTTTGCGCAGTATTTT
.	TRBD2	TRBJ2-1	TRBV5-1	CASSSGLAGGLEQFF	TGCGCCAGCAGCTCTGGACTAGCGGGAGGACTCGAGCAGTTCTTC
.	.	TRBJ1-5	TRBV5-1	CASSLTGDSNQPQHF	TGCGCCAGCAGCTTGACCGGAGATAGCAATCAGCCCCAGCATTTT
.	TRBD2	TRBJ2-7	TRBV7-2	CASSELALDSYEQYF	TGTGCCAGCAGTGAACTAGCGCTGGACTCCTACGAGCAGTACTTC